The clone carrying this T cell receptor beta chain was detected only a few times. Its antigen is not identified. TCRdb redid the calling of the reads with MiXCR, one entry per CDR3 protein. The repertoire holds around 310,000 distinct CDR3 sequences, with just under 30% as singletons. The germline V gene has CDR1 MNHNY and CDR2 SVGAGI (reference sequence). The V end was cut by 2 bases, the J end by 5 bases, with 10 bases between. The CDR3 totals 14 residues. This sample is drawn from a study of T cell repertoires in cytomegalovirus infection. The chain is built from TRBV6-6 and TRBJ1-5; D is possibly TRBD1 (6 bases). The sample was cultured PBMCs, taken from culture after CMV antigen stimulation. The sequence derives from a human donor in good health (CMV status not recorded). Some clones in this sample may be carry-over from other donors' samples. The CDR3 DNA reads TGTGCCAGCAGTTACCGAGGGGGAGATCAGCCCCAGCATTTT. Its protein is CASSYRGGDQPQHF.